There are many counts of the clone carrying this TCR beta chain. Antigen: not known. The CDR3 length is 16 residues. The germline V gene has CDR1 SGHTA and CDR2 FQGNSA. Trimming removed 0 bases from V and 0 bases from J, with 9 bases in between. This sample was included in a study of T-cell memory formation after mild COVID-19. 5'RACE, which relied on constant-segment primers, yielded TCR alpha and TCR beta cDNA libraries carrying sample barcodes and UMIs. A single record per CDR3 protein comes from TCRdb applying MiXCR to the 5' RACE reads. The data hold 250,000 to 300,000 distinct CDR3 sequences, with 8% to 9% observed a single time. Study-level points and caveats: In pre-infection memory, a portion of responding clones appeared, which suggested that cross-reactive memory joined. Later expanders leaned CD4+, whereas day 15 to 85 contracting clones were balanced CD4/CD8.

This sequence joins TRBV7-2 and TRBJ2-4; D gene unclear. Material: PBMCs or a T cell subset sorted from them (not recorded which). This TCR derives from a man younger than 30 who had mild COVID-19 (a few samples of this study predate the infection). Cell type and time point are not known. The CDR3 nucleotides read TGTGCCAGCAGCTTAGCGAGCCAGGCAGCCAAAAACATTCAGTACTTC. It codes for CASSLASQAAKNIQYF.